Listed here are 22 T cell receptor beta chains from one sample, sequenced in a study of T-cell reconstitution after alpha-beta-depleted transplantation in children (dated by TCRdb to 2016 to 2018). Libraries were prepared through PCR. TCRdb records Illumina HiSeq 2500 as the sequencer. TCR libraries were prepared with molecular barcoding, using unique molecular identifiers to normalize TCRbeta repertoire quantification. TCRdb ran its own pipeline on the public reads, namely fastp trimming at Q25 and MiXCR clone calling, and kept in-frame beta chains. Each CDR3 protein gets just one entry, which takes the most common genes and DNA from the rows behind it. A total of over 200,000 distinct CDR3 sequences appear in this sample, approximately 15% of them only once. Of the sample, about two fifths falls within the top ten clones. The treatment or condition label on this specimen signifies: allogeneic hematopoietic cell transplantation with graft depleted of TCRalphabeta T cells and CD19 B cells.

Material: PBMCs, mostly from graft donor cells, obtained 360 days after TCRalphabeta/CD19-depleted stem cell transplant. These receptors were obtained from a male patient between 2 and 15 years old who had a stem cell transplant for acute lymphoblastic leukemia, so the T cells may come from the graft donor.

The V call is TRBV20-1, the J call TRBJ1-1; tentative D call: TRBD1 (6 bases). Germline V lookup: CDR1 DFQATT, CDR2 SNEGSKA (reference sequence). The CDR3 is 14 residues long. V was cut by 5 bases and J by 1 base, with 14 bases left in between. Here the CDR3 reads CSAPPSGANTEAFF. In DNA, the CDR3 is TGCAGTGCTCCCCCGTCGGGGGCGAACACTGAAGCTTTCTTT.

The rearrangement joins TRBV20-1 to TRBJ2-1; no clear D. V lost 4 bases to trimming and J lost 2 bases, with 9 bases between them. Germline lookup yields CDR1 DFQATT and CDR2 SNEGSKA (reference sequence). The CDR3 runs 13 residues. CDR3 nucleotides: TGCAGTGCTACAATTACAGCCTACAATGAGCAGTTCTTC. The encoded protein is CSATITAYNEQFF.

The chain recombines TRBV12-3 or TRBV12-4 with TRBJ2-2, with D unresolved. Trimming pared 5 bases from V and 5 bases from J, leaving 12 bases between. The CDR3 runs to 14 residues. The CDR3 coding sequence is TGTGCCAGCAGTCCCCAGGATACGACCGGGGAGCTGTTTTTT. This sequence encodes CASSPQDTTGELFF.

This clonotype was observed once. The chain uses TRBV15 and TRBJ2-2; maybe TRBD2 (5 bases). Trimming cost V 4 bases and J 4 bases, with 19 bases left between them. Germline-derived CDR1 and CDR2 are LNHNV and YYDKDF (reference sequence). CDR3 size: 17 residues. The CDR3 DNA reads TGTGCCACCAGCACCGAGAGGGCAGCCAGAAGCACCGGGGAGCTGTTTTTT. It specifies CATSTERAARSTGELFF.

The gene calls are TRBV20-1 and TRBJ2-3; 9 nucleotides line up with TRBD1. CDR3 length: 14 residues. With V trimmed by 6 bases and J by 5 bases, 9 bases remained unmatched. Germline V gives CDR1 DFQATT, CDR2 SNEGSKA (reference sequence). The CDR3 region is CSAPPGQGGDTQYF. DNA of the CDR3: TGCAGTGCCCCACCGGGACAGGGTGGAGATACGCAGTATTTT.

This clonotype was seen at least ten times. The V call is TRBV7-9, the J call TRBJ1-2, with D perhaps TRBD1 (5 bases). Germline values: CDR1 SEHNR, CDR2 FQNEAQ (reference sequence). With 5 bases removed from V and 7 bases from J, the gap between germline ends came to 20 bases. The CDR3 extends over 15 amino acids. CDR3 DNA: TGTGCCAGCAGCGAGGGAAGACAGAGCGGGGGTGGCTACACCTTC. Its protein is CASSEGRQSGGGYTF.

V gene TRBV2 combines with J gene TRBJ2-3; tentative D call: TRBD1 (5 bases). Trimming cost V 8 bases and J 1 base, with 13 bases left between them. Per germline, CDR1 SNHLY and CDR2 FYNNEI. This CDR3 has 14 amino acids. The CDR3, as DNA: TGTGCCAGCGATTGGACACCGGGCACAGATACGCAGTATTTT. Protein sequence: CASDWTPGTDTQYF.

This clonotype showed up just a few times. The genes are TRBV11-3 and TRBJ2-5; TRBD1 matches 8 bases. The CDR3 totals 15 residues. In germline, CDR1 is SGHNT, CDR2 YENEEA. V trimming: 5 bases; J trimming: 2 bases; junction bases outside the gene matches: 7. This CDR3 reads CASSRDRGPQETQYF. DNA of the CDR3: TGTGCCAGCAGCCGCGACAGGGGACCTCAAGAGACCCAGTACTTC.

The CDR3: CSVPGLRAYNEQFF. CDR3 in DNA: TGCAGCGTGCCTGGGTTACGGGCCTACAATGAGCAGTTCTTC. The chain employs TRBV29-1 and TRBJ2-1; D is uncertain. The CDR3 contains 14 residues. Trimming pared 6 bases from V and 2 bases from J, leaving 14 bases between. Looked up from germline, CDR1 is SQVTM and CDR2 is ANQGSEA.

The CDR3 protein is CASSLRQNYEQYF. CDR3 bases: TGTGCCAGCAGTTTAAGGCAGAACTACGAGCAGTACTTC. The gene calls are TRBV27 and TRBJ2-7; D remains unclear. The V end lost 2 bases, the J end lost 3 bases, and 8 bases lay between the germline ends. The CDR3 runs to 13 residues. CDR1 MNHEY and CDR2 SMNVEV come from the germline V gene (reference sequence).

This clonotype appeared a few times. The chain couples TRBV12-3 or TRBV12-4 to TRBJ2-3; 7 nucleotides match TRBD1. The CDR3 length is 13 residues. The J segment lost 6 bases and the V segment lost 2 bases, leaving 2 bases of the junction unmatched. The CDR3 nucleotides read TGTGCCAGCAGTTTAAACAGGGGTGATACGCAGTATTTT. It specifies CASSLNRGDTQYF.

This clonotype was observed a few times. The J gene is TRBJ1-1, the V gene TRBV7-8; a possible D gene is TRBD1 (6 bases). Germline assignment: CDR1 SGHVS and CDR2 FQNEAQ. This CDR3 is 14 amino acids long. V lost 5 bases and J 4 bases, leaving 14 bases between the germline ends. CDR3 loop: CASSKDRTTTEAFF. CDR3 bases: TGTGCCAGCAGCAAAGACAGGACTACCACTGAAGCTTTCTTT.

J is TRBJ2-7 and V is TRBV12-3 or TRBV12-4; possible D gene TRBD2, 5 bases. The CDR3 runs to 14 residues. The V end was cut by 3 bases, the J end by 2 bases, with 11 bases between. The CDR3 loop reads CASSLGVEAYEQYF. The CDR3 DNA is TGTGCCAGCAGTTTGGGCGTGGAGGCCTACGAGCAGTACTTC.

The chain recombines TRBV12-3 or TRBV12-4 with TRBJ1-4; D perhaps matches TRBD1 (5 bases). V lost 5 bases, J lost 8 bases, and 18 bases lay in between. This CDR3 is built from 15 residues. CDR3 nucleotide sequence: TGTGCCAGCAGTCCTCGCGGGGGTGGCTACGAAAAACTGTTTTTT. Protein product: CASSPRGGGYEKLFF.

The chain links TRBV12-3 or TRBV12-4 to TRBJ1-1; 9 bases align to TRBD1. The CDR3 has 16 residues. V lost 5 bases, J lost 1 base, and 8 bases stayed unmatched. The chain's CDR3 is CASSLPGTGTNTEAFF. Written as DNA, the CDR3 is TGTGCCAGCAGTCTGCCCGGGACAGGGACGAACACTGAAGCTTTCTTT.

J is TRBJ2-5 and V is TRBV25-1; no firm D call. This CDR3 contains 14 residues. The V end was cut by 1 base, the J end by 1 base, with 7 bases between. Germline V gene lookup returns CDR1 MGHDK and CDR2 SYGVNS. The CDR3 DNA is TGTGCCAGCAGTGAATCCGGTGGCCAAGAGACCCAGTACTTC. Protein sequence: CASSESGGQETQYF.

This clonotype came up many times. The chain combines TRBV6-1 with TRBJ2-1; 8 bases line up with TRBD1. The CDR3 has 14 residues. J lost 2 bases, V lost 7 bases, and 4 bases had no gene match. Looked up from germline, CDR1 is MNHNS and CDR2 is SASEGT. The CDR3 DNA reads TGTGCCAGCACCGACAGGGGCCCCTACAATGAGCAGTTCTTC. This codes for CASTDRGPYNEQFF.

This clonotype was found a few times. The genes are TRBV10-3 and TRBJ2-6; possibly TRBD2 for D (5 bases). The CDR3 spans 17 residues. The V and J ends lost 6 bases and 1 base respectively, with 16 bases between them. Germline V gene sequence: CDR1 ENHRY, CDR2 SYGVKD. The CDR3 loop is CAIREGLHRSGANVLTF. The DNA of the CDR3 is TGTGCCATCAGAGAGGGTCTCCACCGATCTGGGGCCAACGTCCTGACTTTC.

The rearrangement links TRBV2 to TRBJ2-3; possible D gene TRBD2, 7 bases. V gave up 2 bases and J gave up 9 bases, with 12 bases separating them. The length of the CDR3 is 13 residues. The germline V gene has CDR1 SNHLY and CDR2 FYNNEI. The CDR3, as DNA: TGTGCCAGCAGTGAATTGAGGGGGGGAACGCAGTATTTT. It is translated as CASSELRGGTQYF.

This clonotype was seen at least ten times. The V call is TRBV20-1, the J call TRBJ2-1; no firm D call. Trimming took off 1 base at V and 0 bases at J, with 10 bases between the two ends. Germline CDR1 reads DFQATT; CDR2 reads SNEGSKA (reference sequence). The CDR3 has 15 amino acids. The CDR3 region has the DNA TGCAGTGCTAGAGCGGTCAACCTCTCCTACAATGAGCAGTTCTTC. It translates to CSARAVNLSYNEQFF.

This clonotype was seen a handful of times. This chain uses TRBV2 with TRBJ2-1; D might be TRBD1 or TRBD2, each matching 5 bases. Germline lookup yields CDR1 SNHLY and CDR2 FYNNEI. There are 14 residues in the CDR3. The germline V and J ends were trimmed by 8 bases and 0 bases, with 11 bases remaining between them. Here the CDR3 reads CASGRGSSYNEQFF. CDR3 coding DNA: TGTGCCAGCGGCCGGGGCAGCTCCTACAATGAGCAGTTCTTC.

The table lists this clonotype with many counts. The chain joins TRBV20-1 to TRBJ1-4; the D is unclear. V dropped 0 bases and J dropped 5 bases, with 10 bases sitting between them. The length of the CDR3 is 14 residues. From germline, CDR1 is DFQATT and CDR2 SNEGSKA (reference sequence). The CDR3 nucleotides are TGCAGTGCTAGAGATACGTATGGAAATGAAAAACTGTTTTTT. Protein: CSARDTYGNEKLFF.